Each of the 12 T cell receptor beta chains below was sequenced from the same sample in a study of blood T cell repertoires in COVID-19 (dated by TCRdb to between 2020 and 2021). Libraries were prepared through the immunoSEQ multiplex PCR assay. TCRdb holds this immuneACCESS table with in-frame rearrangements only. Some clones are missing; in checked studies, unresolved V genes explain under half, and the rest has no known cause. This sample holds about 99,000 clones; around 84% were observed only once. The ten largest account for 10% to 15% of the sample. The sequencing input was peripheral blood. All receptors derive from an older woman in a cohort sampled during active or convalescent COVID-19.

The chain combines TRBV6-5 with TRBJ2-5, with D perhaps matching TRBD1 (5 bases). The germline V gene has CDR1 MNHEY and CDR2 SVGAGI. The CDR3 covers 14 residues. Trimming stripped 2 bases from V and 4 bases from J, with 11 bases between. This CDR3 reads CASSYGAGPETQYF. As DNA, the CDR3 is TGTGCCAGCAGTTACGGGGCCGGCCCAGAGACCCAGTACTTC.

The chain is built from TRBV6-7 and TRBJ1-5; the D is unclear. TRBV6-7 carries the ORF label, with uncertain function. The CDR3 extends over 14 amino acids. Between the trimmed V and J ends, which lost 8 bases and 3 bases, there was a span of 14 bases. The CDR3 region is CASPGVRNNQPQHF. CDR3 nucleotide sequence: TGTGCCAGCCCCGGGGTAAGGAACAATCAGCCCCAGCATTTT.

The CDR3 spells CASSEAGGTGGTYEQYF. In DNA, the CDR3 is TGTGCCAGCAGTGAAGCCGGGGGAACCGGTGGGACCTACGAGCAGTACTTC. This chain uses TRBV6-1 with TRBJ2-7; TRBD2 is a possible D gene (6 bases). There are 17 residues in the CDR3. Germline V gene sequence: CDR1 MNHNS, CDR2 SASEGT. Trimming took off 0 bases at V and 2 bases at J, with 17 bases between the two ends.

This sequence joins TRBV5-1 and TRBJ2-7, with TRBD1 matching 10 bases. Trimming took 2 bases from V and 3 from J; bases not matched to a gene: 8. The CDR3 runs 16 residues. From germline, CDR1 is SGHRS and CDR2 YFSETQ. CDR3 loop: CASSFSPGQGNYEQYF. The CDR3 nucleotides are TGCGCCAGCAGCTTCAGTCCGGGACAGGGGAACTACGAGCAGTACTTC.

This clone was found once. The chain carries TRBV12-3 or TRBV12-4 and TRBJ1-2; D is unclear. Deletions cut 3 bases from V and 5 bases from J, with 7 bases between. The CDR3 runs 12 residues. The CDR3 protein is CASSLGSYGYTF. CDR3 sequence (DNA): TGTGCCAGCAGTTTGGGCAGTTATGGCTACACCTTC.

V usage is TRBV5-1 and J usage is TRBJ2-1; 14 bases agree with TRBD2. With V trimmed by 4 bases and J by 9 bases, 6 bases remained unmatched. The germline CDR1 and CDR2 sequences are SGHRS and YFSETQ. The CDR3 totals 15 residues. Here the CDR3 reads CASSLSGTSGSEQFF. The CDR3 coding sequence is TGCGCCAGCAGCCTCTCCGGGACTAGCGGGAGTGAGCAGTTCTTC.

This sequence joins TRBV5-5 and TRBJ1-4; 8 bases align to TRBD1. CDR1 and CDR2 (germline): SGHKS, YYEKEE (reference sequence). This CDR3 contains 15 residues. Trimming at V came to 3 bases and at J to 2 bases, leaving 3 bases not matched to a gene. The CDR3 spells CASSSNRGTNEKLFF. In DNA form, the CDR3 reads TGTGCCAGCAGCTCCAACAGGGGGACTAATGAAAAACTGTTTTTT.

The chain uses TRBV10-2 and TRBJ1-2; unclear D gene. Germline CDR1 and CDR2: WSHSY and SAAADI. Trimming removed 3 bases at V and 4 bases at J, with 12 bases between. This CDR3 is built from 14 residues. The CDR3 DNA is TGCGCCAGCAGTGATCTGAGGGAGGGCTATGGCTACACCTTC. Its protein product is CASSDLREGYGYTF.

A few counts support this clone. The chain uses TRBV6-5 and TRBJ1-2; D is possibly TRBD1 (5 bases). Trimming removed 6 bases from V and 7 bases from J, with 21 bases in between. The V gene's germline CDR1 is MNHEY and CDR2 SVGAGI. The CDR3 runs to 15 residues. The CDR3 region is CASRNPGQGVGGYTF. CDR3 bases: TGTGCCAGCAGAAACCCCGGGCAGGGTGTAGGTGGCTACACCTTC.

This clone was counted a single time. The rearrangement uses TRBV21-1 and TRBJ2-2; TRBD1 was called by the table and not checked on the DNA. TRBV21-1 is marked as a pseudogene. The CDR3 is made up of 14 amino acids. The CDR3 sequence: CASSKGGPNGELFF. The DNA of the CDR3 is TGTGCCAGCAGCAAAGGGGGCCCCAACGGGGAGCTGTTTTTT.

V usage is TRBV9 and J usage is TRBJ1-6; 9 nucleotides match TRBD1. This CDR3 contains 16 residues. With 3 bases clipped from V and 6 bases from J, the junction kept 7 bases outside the gene matches. The germline V gene has CDR1 SGDLS and CDR2 YYNGEE. CDR3 DNA sequence: TGTGCCAGCAGCGCTACCCCGGGACAGGGTAATTCACCCCTCCACTTT. Encoded protein: CASSATPGQGNSPLHF.

The chain recombines TRBV6-5 with TRBJ1-2; D uncertain. Trimming took 4 bases from V and 2 from J, leaving 14 bases between them. Per the germline V gene, CDR1 is MNHEY and CDR2 is SVGAGI. The CDR3 totals 15 residues. The CDR3 sequence is CASSSATGENYGYTF. The CDR3 DNA is TGTGCCAGCAGTTCCGCCACGGGAGAAAACTATGGCTACACCTTC.